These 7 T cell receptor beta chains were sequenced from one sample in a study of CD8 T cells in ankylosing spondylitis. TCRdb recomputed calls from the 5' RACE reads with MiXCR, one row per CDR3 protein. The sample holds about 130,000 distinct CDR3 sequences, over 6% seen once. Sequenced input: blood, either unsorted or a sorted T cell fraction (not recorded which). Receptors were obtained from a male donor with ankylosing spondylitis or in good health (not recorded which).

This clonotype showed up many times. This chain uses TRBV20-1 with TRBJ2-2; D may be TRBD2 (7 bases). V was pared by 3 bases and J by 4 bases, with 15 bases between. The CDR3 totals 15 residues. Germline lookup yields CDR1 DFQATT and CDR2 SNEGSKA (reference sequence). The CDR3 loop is CSASSQGRGTGELFF. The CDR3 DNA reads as TGCAGTGCTAGTAGTCAGGGGAGGGGCACCGGGGAGCTGTTTTTT.

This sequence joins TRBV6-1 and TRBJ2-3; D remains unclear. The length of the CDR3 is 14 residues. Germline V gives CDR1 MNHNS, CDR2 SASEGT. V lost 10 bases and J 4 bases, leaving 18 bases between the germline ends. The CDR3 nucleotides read TGTGCCACCCACCTGCACGGTCTGGCAGATACGCAGTATTTT. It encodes CATHLHGLADTQYF.

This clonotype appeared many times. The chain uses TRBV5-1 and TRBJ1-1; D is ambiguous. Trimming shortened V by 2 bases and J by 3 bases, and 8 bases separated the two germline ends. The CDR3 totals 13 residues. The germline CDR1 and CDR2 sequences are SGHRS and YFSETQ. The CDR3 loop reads CASSFDGYTEAFF. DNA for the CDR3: TGCGCCAGCAGCTTCGACGGATACACTGAAGCTTTCTTT. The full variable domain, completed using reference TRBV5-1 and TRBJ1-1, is KAGVTQTPRYLIKTRGQQVTLSCSPISGHRSVSWYQQTPGQGLQFLFEYFSETQRNKGNFPGRFSGRQFSNSRSEMNVSTLELGDSALYLCASSFDGYTEAFFGQGTRLTVV.

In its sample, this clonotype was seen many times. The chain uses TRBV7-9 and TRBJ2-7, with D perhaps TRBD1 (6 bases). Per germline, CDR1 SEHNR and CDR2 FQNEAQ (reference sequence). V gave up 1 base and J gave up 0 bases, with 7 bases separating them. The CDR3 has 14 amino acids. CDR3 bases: TGTGCCAGCAGCTTAGAACAGGGCTCCTACGAGCAGTACTTC. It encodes CASSLEQGSYEQYF.

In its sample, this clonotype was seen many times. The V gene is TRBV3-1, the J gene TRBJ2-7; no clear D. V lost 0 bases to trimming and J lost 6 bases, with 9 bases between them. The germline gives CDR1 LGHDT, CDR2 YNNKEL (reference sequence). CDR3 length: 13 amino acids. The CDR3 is CASSQDLVTEQYF. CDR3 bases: TGTGCCAGCAGCCAAGATCTCGTTACCGAGCAGTACTTC.

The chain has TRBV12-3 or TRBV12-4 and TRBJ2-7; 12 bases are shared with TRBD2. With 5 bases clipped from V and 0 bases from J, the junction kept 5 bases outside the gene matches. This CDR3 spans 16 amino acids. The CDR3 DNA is TGTGCCAGCAGTCCTCCGACTAGCGGGAGCTCCTACGAGCAGTACTTC. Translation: CASSPPTSGSSYEQYF.

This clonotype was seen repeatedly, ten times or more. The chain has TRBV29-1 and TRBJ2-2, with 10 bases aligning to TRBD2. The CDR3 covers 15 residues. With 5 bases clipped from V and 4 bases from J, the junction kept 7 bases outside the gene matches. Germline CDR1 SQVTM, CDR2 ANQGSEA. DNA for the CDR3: TGCAGCGTTCTTGCTCTAGCGGGAGTCACCGGGGAGCTGTTTTTT. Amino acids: CSVLALAGVTGELFF.